This T cell receptor beta chain was sequenced during a study of Tregs in tolerant kidney transplant recipients. Profiled with immunoSEQ multiplex PCR; TCRdb holds only in-frame clones, not every one. The sample includes 25,000 to 35,000 clones, 82% of them seen just once. This clone came up a few times. Its target is not known. The germline V gene encodes CDR1 MNHNY and CDR2 SVGAGI (reference sequence). V was pared by 6 bases and J by 2 bases, with 3 bases of the junction left unmatched. The CDR3 runs 13 residues. The sequenced sample was Tregs from blood cultured with allogeneic cells. V and J are TRBV6-6 and TRBJ2-7, with 8 bases fitting TRBD2. The TCR comes from a human donor in good health. This chain's CDR3 is CASRGGGPYEQYF. As DNA, the CDR3 is TGTGCCAGCAGGGGCGGGGGGCCCTACGAGCAGTACTTC.